The next 14 T cell receptor beta chains were all read from a single sample in a study of cytomegalovirus exposure and HLA in healthy donors. PCR was performed using 60 Vbeta and 13 Jbeta primers. Data came from immunoSEQ multiplex PCR; TCRdb stores just in-frame clones and leaves some out. This sample's table has about 51,000 clones. The sequencing sample was made of PBMCs. The receptor set was obtained from a female donor in good health and CMV-seronegative.

The chain joins TRBV9 to TRBJ2-2; TRBD1 matches 7 bases. Per germline, CDR1 SGDLS and CDR2 YYNGEE. The CDR3 is 14 residues long. The V segment lost 4 bases and the J segment 3 bases; nucleotides outside the gene matches: 3. Here the CDR3 reads CASSPTGDTGELFF. The CDR3 nucleotides are TGTGCCAGCAGCCCAACAGGGGACACCGGGGAGCTGTTTTTT.

V and J are TRBV4-3 and TRBJ1-1; D gene ambiguous. V was trimmed by 0 bases and J by 3 bases, leaving 8 bases between them. Looked up from germline, CDR1 is LGHNA and CDR2 is YSLEER. This CDR3 spans 14 amino acids. Here the CDR3 DNA reads TGCGCCAGCAGCCAAGATGTTCGGGACACTGAAGCTTTCTTT. This codes for CASSQDVRDTEAFF.

The CDR3 protein is CASSLRGNYGYTF. The CDR3 DNA sequence: TGCGCCAGCAGCCTTCGGGGGAACTATGGCTACACCTTC. The chain uses TRBV4-1 and TRBJ1-2, with D tentatively TRBD1 (5 bases). The CDR3 totals 13 residues. V was shortened by 4 bases and J by 2 bases, with 8 bases between the two germline ends. CDR1 MGHRA and CDR2 YSYEKL come from the germline V gene.

The chain carries TRBV6-1 and TRBJ1-1; a possible D gene is TRBD1 (6 bases). V was pared by 10 bases and J by 7 bases, with 19 bases between. Germline CDR1 MNHNS, CDR2 SASEGT. CDR3 length: 13 residues. The CDR3 region has the DNA TGTGCCACCTTAAGGGCGAGGGGGGGTGAAGCTTTCTTT. This gives the protein CATLRARGGEAFF.

This chain's CDR3 is CASSQEKRTVEQYF. Here the CDR3 DNA reads TGCGCCAGCAGCCAAGAAAAGCGGACCGTTGAGCAGTACTTC. This rearrangement joins TRBV4-3 to TRBJ2-7; TRBD2 might be the D (5 bases). The CDR3 is 14 residues long. CDR1 LGHNA and CDR2 YSLEER come from the germline V gene. Trimming shortened V by 0 bases and J by 7 bases, and 13 bases separated the two germline ends.

CDR3 sequence (DNA): TGCGCCAGCAGGCGCGGGCGGAGTAATGAAAAACTGTTTTTT. Amino acid sequence: CASRRGRSNEKLFF. This chain joins TRBV4-3 and TRBJ1-4, with D unresolved. The V gene lost 6 bases and the J gene lost 4 bases, with 12 bases spanning the gap. This CDR3 contains 14 residues. Looked up from germline, CDR1 is LGHNA and CDR2 is YSLEER.

The chain couples TRBV20-1 to TRBJ2-7; D is perhaps TRBD2 (5 bases). The CDR3 contains 11 residues. Trimming stripped 4 bases from V and 3 bases from J, with 7 bases between. Germline CDR1 is DFQATT and CDR2 is SNEGSKA (reference sequence). The CDR3 sequence is CSANGVYEQYF. The CDR3, as DNA: TGCAGTGCTAACGGGGTCTACGAGCAGTACTTC.

The chain couples TRBV4-1 to TRBJ1-6; D is perhaps TRBD1 (5 bases). Per germline, CDR1 MGHRA and CDR2 YSYEKL. V lost 0 bases, J lost 9 bases, and 12 bases lay in between. The CDR3 is made up of 15 amino acids. CDR3 amino acids: CASSQEGQGSSPLHF. As DNA, the CDR3 is TGCGCCAGCAGCCAAGAGGGGCAGGGAAGTTCACCCCTCCACTTT.

The chain has TRBV4-3 and TRBJ2-5, with 11 bases fitting TRBD1. Germline trimming cut 0 bases from V and 4 bases from J; bases unmatched to any gene: 4. Germline V CDR1 and CDR2: LGHNA, YSLEER. The CDR3 totals 16 residues. CDR3 residues: CASSQDIGQGAETQYF. The CDR3 DNA reads as TGCGCCAGCAGCCAAGATATAGGACAGGGGGCAGAGACCCAGTACTTC.

This chain connects TRBV11-2 to TRBJ1-2, with a weak D call TRBD1 (6 bases). V was cut by 5 bases and J by 3 bases, with 13 bases left in between. The CDR3 runs to 14 residues. Germline lookup yields CDR1 SGHAT and CDR2 FQNNGV. The CDR3 DNA reads as TGTGCCAGCAGCGCAGGACAGTCGGACTATGGCTACACCTTC. This codes for CASSAGQSDYGYTF.

This chain joins TRBV2 and TRBJ2-7, with TRBD1 as a possible D gene (6 bases). CDR3 size: 14 residues. The V end was cut by 7 bases, the J end by 2 bases, with 15 bases between. Germline V gene sequence: CDR1 SNHLY, CDR2 FYNNEI. In nucleotides, the CDR3 is TGTGCCAGCAAAGGGAGACAGGAAACCTACGAGCAGTACTTC. Protein product: CASKGRQETYEQYF.

The V gene is TRBV30, the J gene TRBJ1-1, with 8 nucleotides matching TRBD1. The CDR3 is 15 residues long. The trim removed 4 bases at V and 0 bases at J, leaving 7 bases unmatched. Germline lookup yields CDR1 GTSNPN and CDR2 SVGIG (reference sequence). The CDR3 nucleotides are TGTGCCTGGAAGTTGCAGGGGGCCTTGAACACTGAAGCTTTCTTT. Protein: CAWKLQGALNTEAFF.

V usage is TRBV4-1 and J usage is TRBJ1-2; D is perhaps TRBD1 (5 bases). V gave up 4 bases and J gave up 4 bases, with 22 bases separating them. CDR1 and CDR2 from the germline V gene are MGHRA and YSYEKL. The CDR3 has 17 residues. Here the CDR3 DNA reads TGCGCCAGCAGCCTAGGGGAGGCCAACACCCGCTCCTATGGCTACACCTTC. Its protein product is CASSLGEANTRSYGYTF.

The J gene is TRBJ1-5, the V gene TRBV7-8, with a possible D match to TRBD1 (6 bases). Germline V CDR1 and CDR2: SGHVS, FQNEAQ. The CDR3 runs 14 residues. V shed 4 bases and J shed 5 bases, with 12 bases lying between them. The CDR3 DNA follows: TGTGCCAGCAGCTCCGGGACAAGGGATCAGCCCCAGCATTTT. Its translation: CASSSGTRDQPQHF.